In this sample, the clone carrying this T cell receptor (beta chain) turned up a few times. Its specificity is not known. V was pared by 4 bases and J by 3 bases, with 7 bases between. The CDR3 loop spans 12 amino acids. The germline V gene encodes CDR1 SGHVS and CDR2 FQNEAQ. The data stem from a study of response to subunit inactivated influenza vaccine. General observations from the study: The authors offered the suggestion that each seasonal influenza vaccination recruits few new T cells.

From the RT-PCR reads, TCRdb called clonotypes with MiXCR, one entry per CDR3 protein. Among over 800,000 distinct CDR3 sequences listed, around 20% were seen once. Source: PBMCs from blood, taken 5 to 6 days after vaccination. The TCR sequence derives from a man aged 50 to 59 who received an inactivated influenza vaccine. This chain joins TRBV7-8 and TRBJ2-7, with D unresolved. In nucleotides, the CDR3 is TGTGCCAGCAGCTCAGTCCTCTACGAGCAGTACTTC. Translation: CASSSVLYEQYF.